This T cell receptor beta chain derives from a study of blood T cell repertoires in COVID-19. Study background: Donors of Cohort 3 who recovered were those that had two negative PCRs, clearance, or symptom resolution. Whether acute or convalescent, the COVID-19 samples came from the United States, Italy and Spain.

Produced via immunoSEQ multiplex PCR; TCRdb's table is partial and in-frame only. Here the sample spans around 300,000 clones, around 89% being singletons. The germline CDR1 and CDR2 sequences are SNHLY and FYNNEI. Trimming cost V 9 bases and J 1 base; bases outside gene matches: 0. The CDR3 consists of 12 residues. About this clone: At the DNA level, this CDR3 is encoded by other sequences in the same sample as well.

The specimen was PBMCs or T cells enriched from blood (not recorded which). V gene TRBV2 combines with J gene TRBJ1-3; 7 nucleotides agree with TRBD1. This sequence was found in a woman aged 60-75 years in a cohort exposed to, infected with or recovered from COVID-19 (not recorded which). CDR3 protein: CARQGSGNTIYF. The DNA of the CDR3 is TGTGCCAGACAGGGGTCTGGAAACACCATATATTTT. The full variable domain, in which reference TRBV2 and TRBJ1-3 provide the parts outside the CDR3, is EPEVTQTPSHQVTQMGQEVILRCVPISNHLYFYWYRQILGQKVEFLVSFYNNEISEKSEIFDDQFSVERPDGSNFTLKIRSTKLEDSAMYFCARQGSGNTIYFGEGSWLTVV.